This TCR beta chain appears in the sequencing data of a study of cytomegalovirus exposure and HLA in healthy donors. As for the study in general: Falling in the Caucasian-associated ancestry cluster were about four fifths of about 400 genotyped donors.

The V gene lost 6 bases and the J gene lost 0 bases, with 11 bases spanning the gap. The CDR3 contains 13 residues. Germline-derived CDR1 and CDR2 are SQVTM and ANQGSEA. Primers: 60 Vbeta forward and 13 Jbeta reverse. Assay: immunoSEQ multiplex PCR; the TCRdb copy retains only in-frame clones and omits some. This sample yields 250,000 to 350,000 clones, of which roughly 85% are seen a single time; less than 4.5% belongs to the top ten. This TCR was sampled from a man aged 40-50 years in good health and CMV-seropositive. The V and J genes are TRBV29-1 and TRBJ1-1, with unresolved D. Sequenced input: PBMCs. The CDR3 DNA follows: TGCAGCGTAAAAGGGAGGATGAACACTGAAGCTTTCTTT. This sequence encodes CSVKGRMNTEAFF.